The sequence of this T cell receptor beta chain was determined in a study of CD8+ T cells in alopecia areata. Notes on the study in general: Tofacitinib did not eliminate many expanded lesional clones from scalp or blood.

In the case of this clone: What it binds is unknown.

cDNA serving as the sequencing template came from extracted, reverse transcribed RNA. Sequencing used immunoSEQ multiplex PCR; TCRdb keeps in-frame clones, though not all of them. The table lists about 200,000 clones, less than 70% of them singletons. This CDR3 has 16 residues. From germline, CDR1 is MGHDK and CDR2 SYGVNS. The ends were cut back, 3 bases at V and 0 bases at J, with 12 bases in the middle. The treatment here: oral pan-JAK inhibitor, 5-10 mg twice daily. Investigators sorted PBMCs to obtain both CD4+ and CD8+ T cells. The sequenced sample was CD4+ T cells sorted from blood, obtained between weeks 49 and 50, from a patient treated with tofacitinib. The gene calls are TRBV25-1 and TRBJ1-3, with no clear D. The TCR comes from a human donor with alopecia areata. The CDR3: CASSDHQLNSGNTIYF. The DNA for the CDR3 is TGTGCCAGCAGTGACCACCAATTGAACTCTGGAAACACCATATATTTT.